This T cell receptor beta chain was retrieved from a study of OX40 agonist ivuxolimab in advanced cancers. About the research overall: Those enrolled were roughly 80% male, with a mean age of about 60 years and ages from about 20 to 85. Three dose-escalation patients had partial responses: one with hepatocellular carcinoma and two with cutaneous melanoma.

Worth noting for this clone: What it binds is not known.

TCRdb's copy holds only in-frame clones and misses some; the assay was immunoSEQ multiplex PCR. The sample consists of 60,000 to 75,000 clones, approximately 80% of them appearing once. Blood got drawn at baseline, again on cycle 4 day 1, and then on cycle 7 day 1. Whole-study findings and limits: Clonal expansion among partial responders at 0.1-3.0 mg/kg ranked near the lowest.

This TCR was sampled from an adult with an advanced solid tumor such as melanoma, head and neck, liver or kidney cancer. Material: CD4+ or CD8+ T cells sorted from blood, obtained in a trial of the OX40 agonist ivuxolimab.

DNA for the CDR3: TGTGCCTGGAACGGAATGGGGGGGGAGCTGTTTTTT. Protein sequence: CAWNGMGGELFF. This sequence joins TRBV30 and TRBJ2-2; D is unclear. The germline V and J ends were trimmed by 4 bases and 8 bases, with 11 bases remaining between them. This CDR3 has 12 residues. From germline, CDR1 is GTSNPN and CDR2 SVGIG (reference sequence).